The 24 T cell receptor beta chains presented below share a single source sample, sequenced in a study of response to subunit inactivated influenza vaccine. One entry per CDR3 protein, called by TCRdb with MiXCR from the RT-PCR reads. The repertoire consists of approximately 480,000 distinct CDR3 sequences, with roughly 11% occurring once and the leading ten covering approximately 12%. Source: PBMCs from blood, taken about 40 days after vaccination. The receptor set was obtained from a man aged 50 or older who received an inactivated influenza vaccine.

The rearrangement uses TRBV24-1 and TRBJ1-5; tentative D call: TRBD1 (6 bases). Deletions cut 4 bases from V and 3 bases from J, with 12 bases between. Germline assignment: CDR1 KGHDR and CDR2 SFDVKD. This CDR3 comprises 15 residues. CDR3: CATSEGGANNQPQHF. CDR3 DNA: TGTGCCACCAGTGAGGGGGGCGCAAACAATCAGCCCCAGCATTTT.

This clonotype was counted only a few times. The V call is TRBV5-1, the J call TRBJ2-3; 7 bases fit TRBD1. CDR3 length: 14 residues. V lost 3 bases, J lost 2 bases, and 3 bases stayed unmatched. Looked up from germline, CDR1 is SGHRS and CDR2 is YFSETQ. This CDR3 reads CASSSGQVTDTQYF. Here the CDR3 DNA reads TGCGCCAGCAGCTCCGGACAGGTCACAGATACGCAGTATTTT.

This clonotype was found a few times. This chain joins TRBV5-1 and TRBJ2-3, with TRBD1 as a possible D gene (6 bases). Germline V gene sequence: CDR1 SGHRS, CDR2 YFSETQ. The CDR3 runs 15 residues. The V gene lost 1 base and the J gene lost 6 bases, with 15 bases spanning the gap. The CDR3 protein is CASSLTAKGVDTQYF. CDR3 DNA sequence: TGCGCCAGCAGCTTGACTGCTAAGGGGGTGGATACGCAGTATTTT.

This clonotype was counted between two and nine times. J is TRBJ2-4 and V is TRBV5-5; D not certain. Deletions cut 1 base from V and 5 bases from J, with 7 bases between. The CDR3 is made up of 13 amino acids. CDR1 is SGHKS, CDR2 YYEKEE, per germline (reference sequence). Written as DNA, the CDR3 is TGTGCCAGCAGCTTGCTTCCCGAAAACATTCAGTACTTC. Translating it yields CASSLLPENIQYF.

This clonotype has only a few counts. The gene calls are TRBV27 and TRBJ1-2; TRBD1 matches at 9 bases. Germline CDR1 is MNHEY and CDR2 is SMNVEV (reference sequence). The CDR3 is made up of 14 amino acids. V lost 5 bases and J lost 5; bases outside the gene matches: 6. Here the CDR3 DNA reads TGTGCCAGCAGTCCATCGGACAGGGGATATGGCTACACCTTC. This encodes CASSPSDRGYGYTF.

Worth noting for this clonotype: A read error may be the cause here, since a much bigger clone is one base away. The genes are TRBV12-3 or TRBV12-4 and TRBJ2-1; possible D gene TRBD2, 6 bases. This CDR3 spans 15 amino acids. The CDR3, as DNA: TGTGTCAGCAGTTTAAGGCCCTGGGGGGTCGATGAGCAGTTCTTC. Protein sequence: CVSSLRPWGVDEQFF.

This clonotype was found a few times. The rearrangement links TRBV7-2 to TRBJ2-1; no clear D. The germline gives CDR1 SGHTA, CDR2 FQGNSA. The length of the CDR3 is 17 residues. V was pared by 0 bases and J by 0 bases, with 12 bases between. The CDR3 loop reads CASSLAALASSYNEQFF. CDR3 nucleotide sequence: TGTGCCAGCAGCTTAGCTGCCCTGGCTAGCTCCTACAATGAGCAGTTCTTC.

This clonotype was found a few times. The chain links TRBV12-3 or TRBV12-4 to TRBJ1-1; 8 bases are shared with TRBD1. Trimming took 7 bases from V and 8 from J; bases not matched to a gene: 24. The CDR3 extends over 18 amino acids. In DNA form, the CDR3 reads TGTGCCAGCACCACGTCGCAAGTGTGGGACAGGAGGGATTGGGAAGCTTTCTTT. It codes for CASTTSQVWDRRDWEAFF.

This sequence joins TRBV6-2 or TRBV6-3 and TRBJ2-7, with TRBD2 as a possible D gene (5 bases). V was cut by 8 bases and J by 3 bases, with 17 bases left in between. Germline V gene lookup returns CDR1 MNHEY and CDR2 SVGEGT. This CDR3 has 14 residues. The CDR3 DNA sequence: TGTGCCAGCGAGGACTGGAACTCCAACTACGAGCAGTACTTC. Protein product: CASEDWNSNYEQYF.

This clonotype turned up a few times. The J gene is TRBJ1-5, the V gene TRBV25-1; 7 bases agree with TRBD1. The germline V gene encodes CDR1 MGHDK and CDR2 SYGVNS. V lost 6 bases and J lost 3; bases outside the gene matches: 5. The CDR3 extends over 14 amino acids. The CDR3 DNA is TGTGCCAGCAGCCCACAGGGGACCAATCAGCCCCAGCATTTT. It is translated as CASSPQGTNQPQHF.

In its sample, this clonotype was seen a few times. The chain employs TRBV20-1 and TRBJ2-7, with TRBD1 as a possible D gene (6 bases). Germline CDR1 reads DFQATT; CDR2 reads SNEGSKA (reference sequence). Trimming took off 3 bases at V and 3 bases at J, with 15 bases between the two ends. This CDR3 has 14 residues. This CDR3 is CSARFVGQIYEQYF. CDR3 DNA: TGCAGTGCTAGGTTTGTGGGACAAATCTACGAGCAGTACTTC.

The chain combines TRBV6-5 with TRBJ1-2, with 7 bases identical to TRBD1. Trimming cost V 0 bases and J 5 bases; bases outside gene matches: 15. The CDR3 is made up of 18 amino acids. Germline CDR1 MNHEY, CDR2 SVGAGI. Here the CDR3 reads CASSYSVVFPGGFYGYTF. In DNA form, the CDR3 reads TGTGCCAGCAGTTACTCGGTGGTTTTCCCAGGGGGTTTTTATGGCTACACCTTC.

CDR3 residues: CASSLVRVGSGELFF. The DNA for the CDR3 is TGTGCCAGCAGTTTAGTCAGGGTCGGATCCGGGGAGCTGTTTTTT. The chain joins TRBV28 to TRBJ2-2; TRBD1 is a possible D gene (5 bases). The CDR3 consists of 15 residues. The ends were cut back, 2 bases at V and 6 bases at J, with 13 bases in the middle. Germline lookup yields CDR1 MDHEN and CDR2 SYDVKM.

V usage is TRBV6-1 and J usage is TRBJ1-6, with D perhaps matching TRBD1 (5 bases). Between the trimmed V and J ends, which lost 3 bases and 1 base, there was a span of 16 bases. Looked up from germline, CDR1 is MNHNS and CDR2 is SASEGT. CDR3 length equals 18 residues. The CDR3 protein is CASSDLTRALSYNSPLHF. CDR3 sequence (DNA): TGTGCCAGCAGTGATCTAACCAGGGCATTATCCTATAATTCACCCCTCCACTTT.

This chain uses TRBV5-1 with TRBJ2-3; D is possibly TRBD2 (6 bases). The CDR3 sequence is 15 residues long. Germline V gene lookup returns CDR1 SGHRS and CDR2 YFSETQ. With 1 base removed from V and 2 bases from J, the gap between germline ends came to 11 bases. CDR3 sequence: CASSLLSGHTDTQYF. The CDR3 bases are TGCGCCAGCAGCTTGCTTAGCGGACACACAGATACGCAGTATTTT. The full variable domain, completed using reference TRBV5-1 and TRBJ2-3, is KAGVTQTPRYLIKTRGQQVTLSCSPISGHRSVSWYQQTPGQGLQFLFEYFSETQRNKGNFPGRFSGRQFSNSRSEMNVSTLELGDSALYLCASSLLSGHTDTQYFGPGTRLTVL.

In the case of this clonotype: Possible read error: a much larger clone is one base away. J is TRBJ1-1 and V is TRBV4-1, with D unresolved. The CDR3 extends over 15 amino acids. CDR1 and CDR2 from the germline V gene are MGHRA and YSYEKL. The CDR3 protein is CASSQETTVNTKAFF. In DNA, the CDR3 is TGCGCCAGCAGCCAAGAGACGACGGTTAACACTAAAGCTTTCTTT.

V and J are TRBV6-1 and TRBJ2-5; D assignment may be TRBD1 or TRBD2 (6 bases each). Deletions cut 6 bases from V and 5 bases from J, with 16 bases between. The germline V gene encodes CDR1 MNHNS and CDR2 SASEGT. The CDR3 consists of 14 residues. CDR3 DNA sequence: TGTGCCAGCAGCCAAAAGGGGGGTTGGGAGACCCAGTACTTC. This sequence encodes CASSQKGGWETQYF.

The chain uses TRBV6-5 and TRBJ2-2; weak D call: TRBD2 (7 bases). Trimming shortened V by 3 bases and J by 4 bases, and 15 bases separated the two germline ends. The CDR3 totals 16 residues. Germline CDR1 is MNHEY and CDR2 is SVGAGI. CDR3 sequence: CASSYWRGGGTGELFF. The CDR3 DNA reads TGTGCCAGCAGTTATTGGAGAGGGGGGGGCACCGGGGAGCTGTTTTTT.

This clonotype was seen a few times. This chain joins TRBV7-9 and TRBJ2-1; 12 nucleotides align to TRBD1. The V and J ends lost 1 base and 9 bases, in that order; junction bases with no gene match: 7. Germline V gene lookup returns CDR1 SEHNR and CDR2 FQNEAQ (reference sequence). The CDR3 spans 16 residues. CDR3 protein: CASSLGDRGPVGEQFF. DNA of the CDR3: TGTGCCAGCAGCTTAGGGGACAGGGGGCCAGTCGGTGAGCAGTTCTTC. Complete variable domain (other parts from reference TRBV7-9 and TRBJ2-1): DTGVSQNPRHKITKRGQNVTFRCDPISEHNRLYWYRQTLGQGPEFLTYFQNEAQLEKSRLLSDRFSAERPKGSFSTLEIQRTEQGDSAMYLCASSLGDRGPVGEQFFGPGTRLTVL.

This chain links TRBV6-5 with TRBJ2-3; D may match TRBD1 or TRBD2 (5 bases each). This CDR3 region has 13 residues. V lost 2 bases to trimming and J lost 9 bases, with 12 bases between them. CDR1 and CDR2 from the germline V gene are MNHEY and SVGAGI. CDR3 region: CASSYTGTVTQYF. DNA of the CDR3: TGTGCCAGCAGTTACACCGGGACCGTAACGCAGTATTTT.

This clonotype was observed at least ten times. The rearrangement links TRBV10-1 to TRBJ2-7, with 7 bases lining up with TRBD1. Germline V gives CDR1 WNHNN, CDR2 SYGVQD (reference sequence). Unmatched junction bases numbered 3, after V lost 4 bases and J lost 6 bases. The CDR3 consists of 12 residues. This CDR3 reads CASSGPGGEQYF. The CDR3 DNA reads TGCGCCAGCAGTGGCCCAGGGGGCGAGCAGTACTTC.

The sample holds a few counts of this clonotype. The J gene is TRBJ2-1, the V gene TRBV20-1; D gene unclear. CDR3 size: 17 residues. Germline loops: CDR1 DFQATT, CDR2 SNEGSKA (reference sequence). Trimming cost V 4 bases and J 4 bases, with 23 bases left between them. CDR3 DNA sequence: TGCAGTGCTATTTCCCCTCGAAGTTCGGCCAATTACAATGAGCAGTTCTTC. This translates into CSAISPRSSANYNEQFF.

This clonotype has a count of ten or more. The chain joins TRBV14 to TRBJ2-1; D not certain. Germline V gene data show CDR1 as SGHDN and CDR2 as FVKESK. The length of the CDR3 is 13 residues. The V gene lost 1 base and the J gene lost 7 bases, with 8 bases spanning the gap. The CDR3 region is CASSQVPGNEQFF. The CDR3 DNA reads as TGTGCCAGCAGCCAAGTACCTGGGAATGAGCAGTTCTTC. Using reference TRBV14 and TRBJ2-1 for the parts outside the CDR3, the full variable domain is EAGVTQFPSHSVIEKGQTVTLRCDPISGHDNLYWYRRVMGKEIKFLLHFVKESKQDESGMPNNRFLAERTGGTYSTLKVQPAELEDSGVYFCASSQVPGNEQFFGPGTRLTVL.

This clonotype was counted at least ten times. The J gene is TRBJ2-5, the V gene TRBV11-3; no reliable D call. The CDR3 spans 15 residues. Trimming removed 1 base at V and 1 base at J, with 10 bases between. CDR1 and CDR2 from the germline V gene are SGHNT and YENEEA. DNA of the CDR3: TGTGCCAGCAGCTTAGGGTCCGGGTTCCAAGAGACCCAGTACTTC. Encoded protein: CASSLGSGFQETQYF.